This TCR beta chain was found in a study of Ad26.COV2.S vaccination and SARS-CoV-2 variants. At the level of the study: Donor had been placed in the Ad26.COV2.S arm of the COV1001 trial. Overall study findings and caveats: Non-spike TCR breadth was similar in vaccine and placebo recipients. Vaccine recipients posted higher spike-specific TCR breadth than their placebo counterparts.

A few counts support this clone. Its antigen is not identified. Per germline, CDR1 MNHNY and CDR2 SVGAGI (reference sequence). Trimming took off 2 bases at V and 4 bases at J, with 13 bases between the two ends. The CDR3 runs 15 residues. Libraries were prepared by immunoSEQ multiplex PCR; TCRdb keeps only in-frame clonotypes and omits some of them. Of hundreds of thousands of clones in the sample, 80% to 90% were seen once. Treatment given: some 20 received Ad26.COV2.S at low or high dose, single or two shots; about 5 received placebo; per-sample allocation not given. Each sample was drawn 63 days after the first injection (of vaccine or placebo).

The chain employs TRBV6-6 and TRBJ2-3, with D perhaps TRBD2 (6 bases). The clonotype was recovered from a person aged 18-65 years who received the Ad26.COV2.S COVID-19 vaccine or a placebo. Sequences were derived from peripheral blood, sampled in a trial of Ad26.COV2.S vaccine versus placebo. The CDR3 spells CASSYPGEGPDTQYF. The CDR3 DNA is TGTGCCAGCAGTTACCCGGGGGAAGGTCCAGATACGCAGTATTTT.